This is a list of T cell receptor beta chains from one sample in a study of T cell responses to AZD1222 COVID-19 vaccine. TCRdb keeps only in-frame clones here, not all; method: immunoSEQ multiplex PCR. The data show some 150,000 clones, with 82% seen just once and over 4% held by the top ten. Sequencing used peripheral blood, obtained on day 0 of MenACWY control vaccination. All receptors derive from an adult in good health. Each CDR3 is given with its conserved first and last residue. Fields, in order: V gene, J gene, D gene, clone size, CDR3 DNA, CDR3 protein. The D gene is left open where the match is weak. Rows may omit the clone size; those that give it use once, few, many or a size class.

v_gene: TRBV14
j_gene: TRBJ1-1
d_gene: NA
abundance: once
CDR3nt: TGTGCCAGCAGGCGAGGGACCGCGGGCACTGAAGCTTTCTTT
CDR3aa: CASRRGTAGTEAFF

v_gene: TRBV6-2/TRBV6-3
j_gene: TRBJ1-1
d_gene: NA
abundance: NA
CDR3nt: TGTGCCAGCAGTTGGGGAGGGGTTCCGACTGAAGCTTTCTTT
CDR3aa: CASSWGGVPTEAFF

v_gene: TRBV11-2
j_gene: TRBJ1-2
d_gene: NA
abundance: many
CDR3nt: TGTGCCAGCAGCTCCAAATTCACAGGGACGGGAGGCTACACCTTC
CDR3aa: CASSSKFTGTGGYTF

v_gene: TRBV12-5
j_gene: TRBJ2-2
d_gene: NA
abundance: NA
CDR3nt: TGTGCTAGTGGTAACCGGGTCGGGGAGCTGTTTTTT
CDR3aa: CASGNRVGELFF

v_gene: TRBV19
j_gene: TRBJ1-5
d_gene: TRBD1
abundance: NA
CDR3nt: TGTGCCAGTAGTATGGGCAGGGGGAGCAATCAGCCCCAGCATTTT
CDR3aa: CASSMGRGSNQPQHF

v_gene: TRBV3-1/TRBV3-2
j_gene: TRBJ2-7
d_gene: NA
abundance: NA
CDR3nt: TGTGCCAGCAGCCAGAGGGGGACCTACGAGCAGTACTTC
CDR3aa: CASSQRGTYEQYF

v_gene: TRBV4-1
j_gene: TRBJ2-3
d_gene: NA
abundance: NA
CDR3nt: TGCGCCAGCAGCCGAATGGGACAGACTAGTACAGATACGCAGTATTTT
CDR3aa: CASSRMGQTSTDTQYF

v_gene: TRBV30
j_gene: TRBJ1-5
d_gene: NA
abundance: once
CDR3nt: TGTGCCTGGGCACAGGGTAGCAATCAGCCCCAGCATTTT
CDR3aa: CAWAQGSNQPQHF

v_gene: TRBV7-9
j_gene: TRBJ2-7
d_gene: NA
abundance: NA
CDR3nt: TGTGCCAGCAGCCCAGCCTACGAGCAGTACTTC
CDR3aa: CASSPAYEQYF

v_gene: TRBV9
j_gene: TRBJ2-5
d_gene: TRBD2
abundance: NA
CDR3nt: TGTGCCAGCGGGGTGACCGGGACTAGCGAGTCCCAGTACTTC
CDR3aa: CASGVTGTSESQYF